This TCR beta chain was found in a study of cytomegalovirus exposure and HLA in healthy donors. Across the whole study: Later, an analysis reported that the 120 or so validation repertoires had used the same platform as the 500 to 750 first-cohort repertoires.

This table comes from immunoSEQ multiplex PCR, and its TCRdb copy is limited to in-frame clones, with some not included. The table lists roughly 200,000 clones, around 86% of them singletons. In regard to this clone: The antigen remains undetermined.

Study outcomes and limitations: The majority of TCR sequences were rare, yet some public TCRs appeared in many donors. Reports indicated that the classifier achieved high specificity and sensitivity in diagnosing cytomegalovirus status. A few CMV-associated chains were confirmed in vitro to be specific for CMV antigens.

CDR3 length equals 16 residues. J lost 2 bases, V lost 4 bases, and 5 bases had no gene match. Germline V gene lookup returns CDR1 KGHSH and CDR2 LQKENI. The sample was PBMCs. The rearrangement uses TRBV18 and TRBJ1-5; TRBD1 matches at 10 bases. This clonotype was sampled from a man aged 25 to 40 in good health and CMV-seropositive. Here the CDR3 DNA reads TGTGCCAGCTCACAGGGACAGGGGAACGGCAATCAGCCCCAGCATTTT. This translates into CASSQGQGNGNQPQHF.